This T cell receptor beta chain was profiled in a study of blood T cell repertoires in COVID-19. Background on the study: Acute and convalescent COVID-19 specimens originated in the United States, Italy and Spain. The analysed material was cDNA or gDNA that came from T cells, B-cell-depleted T cells, or PBMCs.

This table comes from immunoSEQ multiplex PCR, and its TCRdb copy is limited to in-frame clones, with some not included. There are a few hundred thousand clones in the sample; 87% occur only once, and around 8.9% lies in the top ten. V was clipped by 4 bases and J by 2 bases; unmatched bases: 17. CDR1 LGHDT and CDR2 YNNKEL come from the germline V gene (reference sequence). The CDR3 covers 18 residues. Two negative PCRs, clearance, or symptom resolution characterized the recovered Cohort 3 donors. The rearrangement joins TRBV3-1 (or the pseudogene TRBV3-2) to TRBJ2-7, with TRBD2 matching over 7 bases. This TCR was sampled from a woman aged 18-29 years who had recovered from COVID-19. What was sequenced was PBMCs or T cells enriched from blood (not recorded which). CDR3 residues: CASSPPPNFGGRPYEQYF. The CDR3 nucleotides read TGTGCCAGCAGCCCACCCCCCAATTTTGGCGGGAGACCCTACGAGCAGTACTTC.